The 20 T cell receptor beta chains given below trace back to one sample, sequenced in a study of CD8+ T cells in alopecia areata. Isolated RNA was reverse transcribed into cDNA used as the sequencing template. The table came from immunoSEQ multiplex PCR; TCRdb's copy has only in-frame clones and leaves some out. The sample shows about 210,000 clones, 55% to 70% of them seen only once. The treatment was: oral pan-JAK inhibitor, 5-10 mg twice daily. The sample consisted of CD4+ T cells sorted from blood, taken at week 4, from a patient treated with tofacitinib. These receptors all stem from a human donor with alopecia areata.

V usage is TRBV30 and J usage is TRBJ1-5, with a possible D match to TRBD1 (6 bases). CDR1 and CDR2 from the germline V gene are GTSNPN and SVGIG (reference sequence). V lost 6 bases, J lost 3 bases, and 15 bases lay in between. This CDR3 contains 14 residues. The CDR3 DNA reads as TGTGCCTGCTCCGCGGGGGCGTACAATCAGCCCCAGCATTTT. This sequence encodes CACSAGAYNQPQHF.

The chain has TRBV11-3 and TRBJ1-6; D unresolved. Germline assignment: CDR1 SGHNT and CDR2 YENEEA. The CDR3 has 13 residues. V lost 4 bases and J lost 7, with 8 bases in between. For the CDR3, the DNA is TGTGCCAGCAGCTCCGGGATCAATTCACCCCTCCACTTT. Its protein product is CASSSGINSPLHF. Full variable domain (missing parts from reference TRBV11-3 and TRBJ1-6): EAGVVQSPRYKIIEKKQPVAFWCNPISGHNTLYWYLQNLGQGPELLIRYENEEAVDDSQLPKDRFSAERLKGVDSTLKIQPAELGDSAVYLCASSSGINSPLHFGNGTRLTVT.

J is TRBJ2-5 and V is TRBV5-1; TRBD1 is a possible D gene (6 bases). Germline values: CDR1 SGHRS, CDR2 YFSETQ. V was cut by 7 bases and J by 2 bases, with 15 bases left in between. The CDR3 covers 14 residues. The chain's CDR3 is CASSGQGRQETQYF. In DNA, the CDR3 is TGCGCCAGCTCCGGGCAGGGGCGTCAAGAGACCCAGTACTTC.

Only a few counts were recorded for this clone. This rearrangement joins TRBV7-2 to TRBJ2-3, with TRBD2 matching 12 bases. V trimming: 4 bases; J trimming: 3 bases; junction bases outside the gene matches: 5. Germline-derived CDR1 and CDR2 are SGHTA and FQGNSA. The length of the CDR3 is 16 residues. CDR3: CASSSRLAGDTDTQYF. The DNA for the CDR3 is TGTGCCAGCAGCTCTCGACTAGCGGGGGATACAGATACGCAGTATTTT.

The V gene is TRBV5-6, the J gene TRBJ1-1, with D maybe TRBD1 (5 bases). Germline loops: CDR1 SGHDT, CDR2 YYEEEE. The CDR3 runs to 13 residues. V dropped 1 base and J dropped 4 bases, with 8 bases sitting between them. CDR3 nucleotides: TGTGCCAGCAGCTTGCCAGGGAGCACTGAAGCTTTCTTT. Its protein is CASSLPGSTEAFF.

This clone was observed a handful of times. The CDR3: CASKITWGSYEQYF. As DNA, the CDR3 is TGTGCCAGCAAAATAACCTGGGGCTCCTACGAGCAGTACTTC. V is TRBV2 and J is TRBJ2-7; D remains unclear. The V gene's germline CDR1 is SNHLY and CDR2 FYNNEI. V shed 7 bases and J shed 0 bases, with 13 bases lying between them. This CDR3 comprises 14 residues. The full variable domain, completed using reference TRBV2 and TRBJ2-7, is EPEVTQTPSHQVTQMGQEVILRCVPISNHLYFYWYRQILGQKVEFLVSFYNNEISEKSEIFDDQFSVERPDGSNFTLKIRSTKLEDSAMYFCASKITWGSYEQYFGPGTRLTVT.

The J gene is TRBJ2-7, the V gene TRBV20-1, with a possible D match to TRBD2 (5 bases). Germline loops: CDR1 DFQATT, CDR2 SNEGSKA (reference sequence). This CDR3 contains 11 residues. The CDR3 is CSATPGYEQYF. The CDR3 DNA is TGCAGCGCGACTCCGGGGTACGAGCAGTACTTC.

V gene TRBV29-1 combines with J gene TRBJ1-5; 7 positions agree with TRBD1. V was pared by 6 bases and J by 5 bases, with 7 bases of the junction left unmatched. The CDR3 contains 13 residues. CDR1 is SQVTM, CDR2 ANQGSEA, per germline. The CDR3 coding sequence is TGCAGCGTACAACAGGGGACGGATCAGCCCCAGCATTTT. Translation gives CSVQQGTDQPQHF.

V usage is TRBV4-3 and J usage is TRBJ1-2; 7 nucleotides agree with TRBD1. After removal of 3 bases from V and 8 bases from J, the junction contained 6 bases not matched to a gene. The germline V gene has CDR1 LGHNA and CDR2 YSLEER. This CDR3 comprises 13 residues. This chain's CDR3 is CASSHDREDGYTF. The CDR3 DNA is TGCGCCAGCAGCCATGACAGGGAGGACGGCTACACCTTC.

Remarks on this clone: Relative to the germline gene, one junction end is altered; a read error may explain this. The chain links TRBV7-7 to TRBJ2-5; perhaps D is TRBD1 or TRBD2 (5 bases each). The CDR3 totals 13 residues. Germline V lookup: CDR1 SSHAT, CDR2 FNYEAQ (reference sequence). This CDR3 is CASSPRVAETQYF. CDR3 DNA sequence: TGTGCTAGCAGCCCCAGGGTAGCGGAGACCCAGTACTTC.

The chain is built from TRBV7-3 and TRBJ2-1, with unresolved D. Trimming removed 1 base at V and 8 bases at J, with 12 bases between. The CDR3 has 14 amino acids. Germline assignment: CDR1 SGHTA and CDR2 FQGTGA. The DNA for the CDR3 is TGTGCCAGCAGCTTAATGGCCCCTGGGTATGAGCAGTTCTTC. Protein sequence: CASSLMAPGYEQFF.

The chain combines TRBV7-2 with TRBJ1-1, with no clear D. V was cut by 1 base and J by 0 bases, with 9 bases left in between. Germline V gene sequence: CDR1 SGHTA, CDR2 FQGNSA. CDR3 length: 15 residues. CDR3 region: CASSLVGSMNTEAFF. The CDR3 DNA sequence: TGTGCCAGCAGCTTAGTGGGCAGCATGAACACTGAAGCTTTCTTT.

Worth noting for this clone: The conserved phenylalanine or tryptophan normally closing the CDR3 is absent here, so this likely arose from a read error. The chain employs TRBV11-2 and TRBJ2-2, with D hard to call. Trimming stripped 5 bases from V and 6 bases from J, with 13 bases between. CDR3 length: 14 amino acids. The germline CDR1 and CDR2 sequences are SGHAT and FQNNGV. This chain's CDR3 is CASSPRVSPGELFY. The CDR3 DNA reads TGTGCCAGCAGCCCTCGGGTCAGCCCCGGGGAGCTGTTTTAT.

The chain has TRBV29-1 and TRBJ1-1; possibly TRBD1 for D (5 bases). CDR1 is SQVTM and CDR2 is ANQGSEA in the germline V gene. Trimming stripped 7 bases from V and 3 bases from J, with 12 bases between. The CDR3 runs 12 residues. CDR3 residues: CSGQRLDTEAFF. CDR3 bases: TGCAGCGGACAGAGATTGGACACTGAAGCTTTCTTT. Full variable domain (missing parts from reference TRBV29-1 and TRBJ1-1): SAVISQKPSRDICQRGTSLTIQCQVDSQVTMMFWYRQQPGQSLTLIATANQGSEATYESGFVIDKFPISRPNLTFSTLTVSNMSPEDSSIYLCSGQRLDTEAFFGQGTRLTVV.

The J gene is TRBJ1-2, the V gene TRBV4-3; the match to TRBD1 covers 8 bases. Germline V gives CDR1 LGHNA, CDR2 YSLEER. This CDR3 spans 14 amino acids. V trimming: 0 bases; J trimming: 3 bases; junction bases outside the gene matches: 0. For the CDR3, the DNA is TGCGCCAGCAGCCAAGAGGACAGGGACTATGGCTACACCTTC. Translated: CASSQEDRDYGYTF.

The rearrangement links TRBV29-1 to TRBJ1-1, with D perhaps matching TRBD1 (5 bases). This CDR3 is built from 11 residues. Per the germline V gene, CDR1 is SQVTM and CDR2 is ANQGSEA. V was clipped by 5 bases and J by 5 bases, with 9 bases between them. The DNA for the CDR3 is TGCAGCGTTTCTAAGGGGACTGAAGCTTTCTTT. Its protein is CSVSKGTEAFF.

This clone was recorded only once. V and J are TRBV30 and TRBJ1-6; D not certain. CDR3 size: 12 residues. The V and J ends lost 0 bases and 16 bases respectively, with 13 bases between them. Germline CDR1 and CDR2: GTSNPN and SVGIG (reference sequence). The CDR3 coding sequence is TGTGCCTGGAGTGTACAGTTGGCCTTTCTCCACTTT. It specifies CAWSVQLAFLHF.

The J gene is TRBJ1-6, the V gene TRBV25-1; no clear D gene. Germline CDR1 and CDR2: MGHDK and SYGVNS. CDR3 size: 16 residues. V lost 2 bases, J lost 7 bases, and 15 bases lay in between. The CDR3 region has the DNA TGTGCCAGCAGTGAAGGCGGGTCGGGGTTCAATTCACCCCTCCACTTT. It yields the protein CASSEGGSGFNSPLHF.

The V and J genes are TRBV4-3 and TRBJ1-2; TRBD1 matches 7 bases. V shed 0 bases and J 4 bases; nucleotides not matched to a gene: 5. The CDR3 length is 15 residues. Germline V gene sequence: CDR1 LGHNA, CDR2 YSLEER. CDR3: CASSQDRQGGYGYTF. For the CDR3, the DNA is TGCGCCAGCAGCCAAGACCGACAGGGAGGCTATGGCTACACCTTC.

The gene calls are TRBV7-9 and TRBJ1-1; D is perhaps TRBD1 (6 bases). The V gene lost 2 bases and the J gene lost 7 bases, with 17 bases spanning the gap. The CDR3 sequence is 15 residues long. Per the germline V gene, CDR1 is SEHNR and CDR2 is FQNEAQ (reference sequence). Here the CDR3 DNA reads TGTGCCAGCAGCTTAAACAGGGTTGGGCCGCGTGAAGCTTTCTTT. Translated, it gives CASSLNRVGPREAFF.